The present T cell receptor (beta chain) was sequenced within a study of shared clonotypes between healthy human individuals. Whole-study context: For every donor, three CD4 naive, three CD4 memory, two CD8 naive and one CD8 memory plates were used.

The naive CD8 fraction comprised CD45RO-negative cells positively selected for CCR7 and excluded terminally differentiated effector memory CD45RA+ cells. Germline V CDR1 and CDR2: SGHVS, FNYEAQ. This CDR3 has 15 residues. V was trimmed by 1 base and J by 5 bases, leaving 11 bases between them. The protocol was immunoSEQ multiplex PCR, while the TCRdb copy is restricted to in-frame clones and leaves out a portion. Found here are 700,000 to 950,000 clones, around 96% of them singletons; the top ten hold roughly 0.23%. General observations from the study: Among donors, the sharing of clonotypes was expected to be influenced by sequencing depth.

With respect to this clone: What it binds is unknown.

The receptor was isolated from a man aged 25-45 years in good health. The specimen sequenced was naive CD8+ T cells sorted from blood. This chain links TRBV7-6 with TRBJ2-2; D perhaps matches TRBD2 (5 bases). CDR3 coding DNA: TGTGCCAGCAGCTTAGGGGTAGGCGGGACCGGGGAGCTGTTTTTT. This codes for CASSLGVGGTGELFF.